What follows are 5 T cell receptor beta chains derived from one specimen sequenced in a study of shared clonotypes between healthy human individuals. The protocol was immunoSEQ multiplex PCR, while the TCRdb copy is restricted to in-frame clones and leaves out a portion. The table has some 500,000 clones, roughly 80% seen once; the top ten hold around 12%. Sequencing used PBMCs. These receptors all stem from a woman in her 40s in good health. Some clones in this sample may be carry-over from other donors' samples.

The rearrangement links TRBV27 to TRBJ2-7; 8 bases are a match to TRBD2. Germline V gene data show CDR1 as MNHEY and CDR2 as SMNVEV (reference sequence). The V and J ends lost 6 bases and 2 bases, in that order; junction bases with no gene match: 6. CDR3 size: 14 residues. CDR3 bases: TGTGCCAGCAGCTCGGGCGGGGGGCCCTACGAGCAGTACTTC. Translated, it gives CASSSGGGPYEQYF.

As for this clone: It is likely a read error: a sequence one base away is far more abundant. The J gene is TRBJ1-5, the V gene TRBV28; 8 bases agree with TRBD1. The germline gives CDR1 MDHEN, CDR2 SYDVKM. Trimming at V came to 4 bases and at J to 3 bases, leaving 8 bases not matched to a gene. This CDR3 spans 16 amino acids. In DNA form, the CDR3 reads TGTGCCAGCAGTTCCCTGACAGGGGCTCTCAATCAGCCCCAGCATTTT. It specifies CASSSLTGALNQPQHF.

This sequence joins TRBV5-1 and TRBJ2-2; 7 bases are a match to TRBD2. This CDR3 is 16 amino acids long. Germline V gene data show CDR1 as SGHRS and CDR2 as YFSETQ. V lost 4 bases, J lost 1 base, and 7 bases stayed unmatched. This chain's CDR3 is CASSTSSGGNTGELFF. CDR3 sequence (DNA): TGCGCCAGCAGCACAAGTTCGGGAGGGAACACCGGGGAGCTGTTTTTT.

J is TRBJ2-2 and V is TRBV6-6; TRBD2 matches at 8 bases. CDR1 and CDR2 (germline): MNHNY, SVGAGI (reference sequence). This CDR3 is built from 14 residues. V trimming: 5 bases; J trimming: 7 bases; junction bases outside the gene matches: 6. CDR3 DNA sequence: TGTGCCAGCAGTCGAGCGGGAGCGAACGGGGAGCTGTTTTTT. Amino acids: CASSRAGANGELFF.

The chain recombines TRBV5-4 with TRBJ1-2; tentatively, D is TRBD1 (5 bases). CDR3 length equals 14 residues. The germline V gene encodes CDR1 SGHNT and CDR2 YYREEE (reference sequence). The V and J ends lost 3 bases and 4 bases respectively, with 13 bases between them. The CDR3 loop reads CASSSGRNPYGYTF. In nucleotides, the CDR3 is TGTGCCAGCAGCTCGGGACGGAATCCCTATGGCTACACCTTC.